This is a list of T cell receptor beta chains from one sample in a study of OX40 agonist ivuxolimab in advanced cancers. This table comes from immunoSEQ multiplex PCR, and its TCRdb copy is limited to in-frame clones, with some not included. The table lists roughly 22,000 clones, around 85% of them singletons. Sequenced material: CD4+ or CD8+ T cells sorted from blood, taken in a trial of the OX40 agonist ivuxolimab. The receptors were gathered from an adult with an advanced solid tumor such as melanoma, head and neck, liver or kidney cancer. Each CDR3 is given with its conserved first and last residue. Fields, in order: V gene, clone size, J gene, D gene, CDR3 DNA, CDR3 protein. D genes are given only for firm matches. Expanded clones get a size class; other rows say once, few or many, or leave the size out.

V: TRBV7-9; size: .; J: TRBJ2-7; D: .; DNA: TGTGCCAGCAGCCAAACGGCCTACGAGCAGTACTTC; CDR3: CASSQTAYEQYF
V: TRBV9; size: .; J: TRBJ2-1; D: .; DNA: TGTGCCAGCAGCGTGCTTACCCCGGGCCCCGGGGACTACAATGAGCAGTTCTTC; CDR3: CASSVLTPGPGDYNEQFF
V: TRBV10-3; size: .; J: TRBJ2-2; D: TRBD1; DNA: TGTGCCACCTGGGCGACAGGGCAAAACGGGGAGCTGTTTTTT; CDR3: CATWATGQNGELFF
V: TRBV6-5; size: .; J: TRBJ1-1; D: .; DNA: TGTGCCAGCAGACTTGGGCCTGAAGCTTTCTTT; CDR3: CASRLGPEAFF
V: TRBV7-8; size: .; J: TRBJ1-1; D: .; DNA: TGTGCCAGCAGCTATAGCAGCGGCACTGAAGCTTTCTTT; CDR3: CASSYSSGTEAFF
V: TRBV7-9; size: .; J: TRBJ1-4; D: .; DNA: TGTGCCAGCAGCCCTATTCGATCTGATGAAAAACTGTTTTTT; CDR3: CASSPIRSDEKLFF
V: TRBV7-7; size: .; J: TRBJ2-2; D: TRBD1; DNA: TGTGCTATAAACAGGGGGCCCGGGGAGCTGTTTTTT; CDR3: CAINRGPGELFF
V: TRBV28; size: .; J: TRBJ1-1; D: TRBD1; DNA: TGTGCCAGCAGTAGAACAGGGGGTCGGACTGAAGCTTTCTTT; CDR3: CASSRTGGRTEAFF
V: TRBV4-1; size: .; J: TRBJ2-7; D: TRBD1; DNA: TGCGCCAGCAGCCCCACGATCGGGACAGGGACCTCCTACGAGCAGTACTTC; CDR3: CASSPTIGTGTSYEQYF
V: TRBV28; size: once; J: TRBJ2-7; D: .; DNA: TGTGCCAGCAGCCCCGGGTCAGAGTACGAGCAGTACTTC; CDR3: CASSPGSEYEQYF
V: TRBV9; size: .; J: TRBJ1-5; D: TRBD1; DNA: TGTGCCAGCAGCGTAGCAGGGGGTTTGAATCAGCCCCAGCATTTT; CDR3: CASSVAGGLNQPQHF
V: TRBV7-9; size: .; J: TRBJ2-7; D: .; DNA: TGTGCCAGCAGCTTAGATTGGGGGACCTACGAGCAGTACTTC; CDR3: CASSLDWGTYEQYF
V: TRBV28; size: few; J: TRBJ1-1; D: TRBD1; DNA: TGTGCCAGCAGTTGGGACAGGGAAGGCCCCACTGAAGCTTTCTTT; CDR3: CASSWDREGPTEAFF
V: TRBV7-6; size: .; J: TRBJ2-7; D: TRBD2; DNA: TGTGCCAGCAGCCCGACTAGCGGGGCGAACCAGTACTTC; CDR3: CASSPTSGANQYF
V: TRBV5-1; size: .; J: TRBJ1-1; D: .; DNA: TGCGCCAGCAGCTTACGGAGCCTAACGAAGTGGAACACTGAAGCTTTCTTT; CDR3: CASSLRSLTKWNTEAFF
V: TRBV4-3; size: once; J: TRBJ2-7; D: TRBD2; DNA: TGCGCCAGCAGCCAAACCCGGGGGGAGATCTACGAGCAGTACTTC; CDR3: CASSQTRGEIYEQYF
V: TRBV10-1; size: .; J: TRBJ2-2; D: TRBD1; DNA: TGCGCCAGCAGTGAGGCGGCGACAGGGGGCACCGGGGAGCTGTTTTTT; CDR3: CASSEAATGGTGELFF
V: TRBV10-3; size: .; J: TRBJ2-7; D: .; DNA: TGTGCCATCAGAGCCGACAGTTCCTACGAGCAGTACTTC; CDR3: CAIRADSSYEQYF
V: TRBV4-2; size: .; J: TRBJ2-6; D: .; DNA: TGTGCCAGCAGCGGACAGTCTGGGGCCAACGTCCTGACTTTC; CDR3: CASSGQSGANVLTF
V: TRBV7-6; size: .; J: TRBJ1-1; D: .; DNA: TGTGCCAGCAGCTTATTTTTACCGCCTAGTAACACTGAAGCTTTCTTT; CDR3: CASSLFLPPSNTEAFF
V: TRBV28; size: .; J: TRBJ2-6; D: TRBD2; DNA: TGTGCCAGCAGCTTTAGCGGGACTACCTCTGGGGCCAACGTCCTGACTTTC; CDR3: CASSFSGTTSGANVLTF
V: TRBV30; size: .; J: TRBJ2-3; D: .; DNA: TGTGCCTGCCTATTTACAGAGGCGCCTACGCAGTATTTT; CDR3: CACLFTEAPTQYF
V: TRBV28; size: .; J: TRBJ1-2; D: .; DNA: TGTGCCAGCAGCCTCCGGGACGGTTCCCTCTATGGCTACACCTTC; CDR3: CASSLRDGSLYGYTF